A selection of T cell receptor beta chains follows, all from one sample in a study of vaccination effects on CD4 cells after COVID-19. Libraries were prepared by immunoSEQ multiplex PCR; TCRdb keeps only in-frame clonotypes and omits some of them. The sample carries 84,000 or so clones, around 77% recorded once. These receptors' antigens are unknown. The sequences come from CD4+ T cells from PBMCs cultured with HCoV-OC43 spike peptides, collected after COVID-19 vaccination. These receptors originate from a human donor who received a COVID-19 vaccine. The CDR3 runs from the conserved cysteine through the conserved F or W. The D gene is left open where the match is weak. Not all rows give a size; the values are once, few, many and, for expanded clones, a class.

TGCGCCAGCAGCTTGGTTGAGACAGAGGTTAATTCACCCCTCCACTTT | CASSLVETEVNSPLHF | NA | NA | TRBJ1-6 | TRBV5-1
TGTGCCAGCAGCTTAGGAGGCCCAGGGATGATTAATTCACCCCTCCACTTT | CASSLGGPGMINSPLHF | NA | NA | TRBJ1-6 | TRBV7-2
TGTGCCACCTCGCTAGTCGGGGGTCAAGGGGATTCACCCCTCCACTTT | CATSLVGGQGDSPLHF | NA | NA | TRBJ1-6 | TRBV3-1/TRBV3-2
TGTGCCAGCAGTTTAGGTCAGGGCTACAATGAGCAGTTCTTC | CASSLGQGYNEQFF | NA | NA | TRBJ2-1 | TRBV5-6
TGTGCCAGCCAATCTTTGGGGGGAACAGATACGCAGTATTTT | CASQSLGGTDTQYF | NA | NA | TRBJ2-3 | TRBV28
TGTGCCAGCAGCCGTCAAGGTGTGGAGCAAGAGACCCAGTACTTC | CASSRQGVEQETQYF | NA | NA | TRBJ2-5 | TRBV7-9
TGTGCCAGCAGTGAGGAGGCAGGCGGCTATGGCTACACCTTC | CASSEEAGGYGYTF | few | NA | TRBJ1-2 | TRBV6-1
TGTGCCAGCTCCCCTGCCGGCCTCTCTGGAAACACCATATATTTT | CASSPAGLSGNTIYF | few | NA | TRBJ1-3 | TRBV28
TGTGCCAGCAGCCAATTCCTTTTCGGTCAGCCCCAGCATTTT | CASSQFLFGQPQHF | NA | NA | TRBJ1-5 | TRBV3-1/TRBV3-2
TGTGCCAGCAGTTTAAATGGCTTTAACTATGGCTACACCTTC | CASSLNGFNYGYTF | few | NA | TRBJ1-2 | TRBV27
TGTGCCAGCAGCTTCCGCGGGGGAGAACTGTTTTTT | CASSFRGGELFF | NA | NA | TRBJ1-4 | TRBV7-8
TGTGCCAGCAGCCAGCAGGGCTCCAACACCGGGGAGCTGTTTTTT | CASSQQGSNTGELFF | NA | NA | TRBJ2-2 | TRBV3-1/TRBV3-2
TGTGCCAGCAACCCCGGCGGGGCGCGGGTGGAAGCTTTCTTT | CASNPGGARVEAFF | NA | NA | TRBJ1-1 | TRBV28
TGTGCCAGCACTCGAAGCACACAAGAGACCCAGTACTTC | CASTRSTQETQYF | NA | NA | TRBJ2-5 | TRBV6-6
TGCGCCAGCAGCCAAGAGGGACGGGACTTTAGCACAGATACGCAGTATTTT | CASSQEGRDFSTDTQYF | NA | NA | TRBJ2-3 | TRBV4-1
TGTGCCAGCACCCTGACTGGGGGCCCGAGGGGCCAAGAGACCCAGTACTTC | CASTLTGGPRGQETQYF | NA | NA | TRBJ2-5 | TRBV7-8
TGTGCCAGCAGTATGCAGGCCCTCGGGACCGGGGAGCTGTTTTTT | CASSMQALGTGELFF | few | NA | TRBJ2-2 | TRBV2
TGTGCCAGCAGCCGAAACCGACAGGGAGGAGCAGAGACCCAGTACTTC | CASSRNRQGGAETQYF | NA | NA | TRBJ2-5 | TRBV3-1/TRBV3-2
TGTGCCAGCAGTTTTCACGGTGAAAAACTGTTTTTT | CASSFHGEKLFF | once | NA | TRBJ1-4 | TRBV12-3/TRBV12-4
TGCGCCAGCAGCCCCCCATTGTCGAACACTGAAGCTTTCTTT | CASSPPLSNTEAFF | NA | NA | TRBJ1-1 | TRBV5-1
TGTGCCAGCAGCCAAGGCTCCTCCTACAATGAGCAGTTCTTC | CASSQGSSYNEQFF | medium-sized | NA | TRBJ2-1 | TRBV7-3
TGTGCCAGCAGCCAGACCGGGGGCTCAAATACGCAGTATTTT | CASSQTGGSNTQYF | NA | NA | TRBJ2-3 | TRBV7-3
TGCAGCGTTGAAAGGGACAGGGGGGGCGGAATGAATGGCTACACCTTC | CSVERDRGGGMNGYTF | few | TRBD1 | TRBJ1-2 | TRBV29-1
TGTGCCAGCAGGCAAGAGAGCGTCTCCTACAATGAGCAGTTCTTC | CASRQESVSYNEQFF | NA | NA | TRBJ2-1 | TRBV16
TGTGCCAGCAGCTTTGCTCGGGACAGAGCCAAAAACATTCAGTACTTC | CASSFARDRAKNIQYF | NA | TRBD1 | TRBJ2-4 | TRBV5-4
NA | CASSVGTGAVNTF | NA | NA | TRBJ1-2 | TRBV2
TGCGCCAGCAGCCCTAGCGGGACTAGCACAGATACGCAGTATTTT | CASSPSGTSTDTQYF | NA | TRBD2 | TRBJ2-3 | TRBV5-1
TGTGCCAGCACTGGGGCCTTCGGAGATACGCAGTATTTT | CASTGAFGDTQYF | few | NA | TRBJ2-3 | TRBV6-5
TGTGCCAGCACCCCGGTGCACGTCAACACCGGGGAGCTGTTTTTT | CASTPVHVNTGELFF | NA | NA | TRBJ2-2 | TRBV6-5
TGCGCCAGCAGCCAAGACAGGGGGCGTCAGCCCCAGCATTTT | CASSQDRGRQPQHF | NA | TRBD1 | TRBJ1-5 | TRBV4-3
TGTGCCAGCAGTTACTCGAACACTGAAGCTTTCTTT | CASSYSNTEAFF | NA | NA | TRBJ1-1 | TRBV6-5
TGCGCCAGCAGCTTGGCGCTAGGGGGGGGCATAGATACGCAGTATTTT | CASSLALGGGIDTQYF | NA | NA | TRBJ2-3 | TRBV5-1
TGTGCCAGCAGCTTAAAGTTGCGGAATGAGCAGTTCTTC | CASSLKLRNEQFF | NA | NA | TRBJ2-1 | TRBV7-2
TGTGCCAGCAGTGACACCCTACCCGACAGGGGAGGAGGCTATGGCTACACCTTC | CASSDTLPDRGGGYGYTF | NA | TRBD1 | TRBJ1-2 | TRBV6-4
TGTGCCAGCAGTCCTGGGACATCTGGAAACACCATATATTTT | CASSPGTSGNTIYF | few | NA | TRBJ1-3 | TRBV7-9
TGTGCCAGCAGCCAAGCTGACCGGACGGCCAAAAACATTCAGTACTTC | CASSQADRTAKNIQYF | once | NA | TRBJ2-4 | TRBV4-2
TGCGCCAGCAGCTTGGAAGGAGGGGGCATGAACACTGAAGCTTTCTTT | CASSLEGGGMNTEAFF | NA | TRBD1 | TRBJ1-1 | TRBV5-1